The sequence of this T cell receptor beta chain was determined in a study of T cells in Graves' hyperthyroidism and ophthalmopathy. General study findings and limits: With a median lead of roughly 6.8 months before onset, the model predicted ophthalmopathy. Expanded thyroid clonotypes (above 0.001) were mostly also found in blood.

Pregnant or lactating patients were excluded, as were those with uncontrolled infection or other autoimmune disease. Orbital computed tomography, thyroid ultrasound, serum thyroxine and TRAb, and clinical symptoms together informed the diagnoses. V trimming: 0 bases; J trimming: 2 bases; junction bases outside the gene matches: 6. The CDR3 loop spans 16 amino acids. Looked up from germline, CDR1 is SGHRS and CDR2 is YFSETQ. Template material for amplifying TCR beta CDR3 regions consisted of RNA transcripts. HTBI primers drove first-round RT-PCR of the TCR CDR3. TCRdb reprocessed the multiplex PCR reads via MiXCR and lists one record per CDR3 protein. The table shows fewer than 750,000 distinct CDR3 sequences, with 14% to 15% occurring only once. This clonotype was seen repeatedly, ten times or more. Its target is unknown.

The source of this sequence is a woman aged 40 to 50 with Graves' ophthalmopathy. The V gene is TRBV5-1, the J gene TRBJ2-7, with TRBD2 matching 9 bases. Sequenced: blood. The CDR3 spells CASSLGTSGLTYEQYF. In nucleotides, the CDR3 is TGCGCCAGCAGCTTGGGCACTAGCGGGCTCACCTACGAGCAGTACTTC.